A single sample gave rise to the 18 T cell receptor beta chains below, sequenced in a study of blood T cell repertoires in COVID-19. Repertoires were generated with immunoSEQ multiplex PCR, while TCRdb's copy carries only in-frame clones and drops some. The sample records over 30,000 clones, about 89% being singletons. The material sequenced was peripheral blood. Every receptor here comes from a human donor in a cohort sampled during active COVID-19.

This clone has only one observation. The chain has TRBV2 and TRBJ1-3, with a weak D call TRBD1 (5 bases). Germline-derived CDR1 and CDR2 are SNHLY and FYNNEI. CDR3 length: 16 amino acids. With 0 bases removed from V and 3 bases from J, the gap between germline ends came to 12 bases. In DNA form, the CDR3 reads TGTGCCAGCAGTGAAGCCAATTGGGGGGGTGGAAACACCATATATTTT. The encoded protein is CASSEANWGGGNTIYF.

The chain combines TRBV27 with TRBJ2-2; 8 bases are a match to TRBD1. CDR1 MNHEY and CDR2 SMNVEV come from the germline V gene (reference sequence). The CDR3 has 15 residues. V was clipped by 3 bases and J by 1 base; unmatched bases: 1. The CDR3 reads CASSFTGGNTGELFF. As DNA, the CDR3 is TGTGCCAGCAGTTTTACAGGGGGGAACACCGGGGAGCTGTTTTTT.

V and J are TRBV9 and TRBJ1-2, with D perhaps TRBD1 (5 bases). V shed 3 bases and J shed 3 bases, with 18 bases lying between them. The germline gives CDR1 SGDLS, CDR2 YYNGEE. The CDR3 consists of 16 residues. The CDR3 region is CASSANAGLSDYGYTF. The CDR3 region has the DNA TGTGCCAGCAGCGCCAATGCAGGGTTGAGCGACTATGGCTACACCTTC.

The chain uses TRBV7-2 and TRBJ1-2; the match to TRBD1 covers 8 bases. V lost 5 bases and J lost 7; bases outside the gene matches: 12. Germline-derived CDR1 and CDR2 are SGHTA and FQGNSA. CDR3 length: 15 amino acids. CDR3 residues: CASSSGVGQAGGYTF. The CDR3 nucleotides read TGTGCCAGCAGCAGCGGGGTGGGACAGGCCGGTGGCTACACCTTC.

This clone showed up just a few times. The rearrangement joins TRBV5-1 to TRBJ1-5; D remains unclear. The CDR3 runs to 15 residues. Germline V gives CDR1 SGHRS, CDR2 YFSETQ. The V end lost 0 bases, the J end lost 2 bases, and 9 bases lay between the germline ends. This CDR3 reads CASSLDSVGNQPQHF. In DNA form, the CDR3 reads TGCGCCAGCAGCTTGGACAGTGTTGGCAATCAGCCCCAGCATTTT.

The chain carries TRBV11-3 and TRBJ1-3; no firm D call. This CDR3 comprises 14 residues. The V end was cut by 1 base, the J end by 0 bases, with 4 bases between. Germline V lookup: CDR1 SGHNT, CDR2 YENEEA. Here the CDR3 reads CASSLVVSGNTIYF. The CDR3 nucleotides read TGTGCCAGCAGCTTAGTCGTCTCTGGAAACACCATATATTTT. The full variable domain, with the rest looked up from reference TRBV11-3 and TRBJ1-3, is EAGVVQSPRYKIIEKKQPVAFWCNPISGHNTLYWYLQNLGQGPELLIRYENEEAVDDSQLPKDRFSAERLKGVDSTLKIQPAELGDSAVYLCASSLVVSGNTIYFGEGSWLTVV.

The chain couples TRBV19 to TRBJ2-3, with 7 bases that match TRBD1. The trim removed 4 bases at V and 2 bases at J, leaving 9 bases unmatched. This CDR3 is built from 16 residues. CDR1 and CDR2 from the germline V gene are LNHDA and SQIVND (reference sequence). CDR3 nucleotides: TGTGCCAGTAGTACGACCGGACAGGCCGCCACAGATACGCAGTATTTT. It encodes CASSTTGQAATDTQYF.

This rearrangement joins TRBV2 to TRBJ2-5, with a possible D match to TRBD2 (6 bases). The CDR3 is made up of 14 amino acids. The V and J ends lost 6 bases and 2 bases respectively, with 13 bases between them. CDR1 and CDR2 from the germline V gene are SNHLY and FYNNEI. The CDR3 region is CASRWTTPQETQYF. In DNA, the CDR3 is TGTGCCAGCAGGTGGACTACCCCACAAGAGACCCAGTACTTC.

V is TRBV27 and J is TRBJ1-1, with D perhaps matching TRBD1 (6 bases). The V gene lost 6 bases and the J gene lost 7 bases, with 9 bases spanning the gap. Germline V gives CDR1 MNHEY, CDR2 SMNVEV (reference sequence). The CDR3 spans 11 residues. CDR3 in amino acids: CASSQGFEAFF. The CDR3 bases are TGTGCCAGCAGCCAGGGGTTTGAAGCTTTCTTT.

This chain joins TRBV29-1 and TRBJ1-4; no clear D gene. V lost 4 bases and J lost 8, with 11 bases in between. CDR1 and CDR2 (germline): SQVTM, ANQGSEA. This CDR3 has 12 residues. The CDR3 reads CSVAPNGEKLFF. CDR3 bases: TGCAGCGTTGCGCCTAACGGGGAAAAACTGTTTTTT.

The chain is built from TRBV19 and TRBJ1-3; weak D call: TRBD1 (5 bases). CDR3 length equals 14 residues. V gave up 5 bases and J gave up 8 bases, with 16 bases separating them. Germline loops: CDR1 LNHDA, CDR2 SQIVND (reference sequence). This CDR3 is CASSPGLWGDTIYF. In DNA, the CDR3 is TGTGCCAGTAGTCCAGGACTCTGGGGGGACACCATATATTTT.

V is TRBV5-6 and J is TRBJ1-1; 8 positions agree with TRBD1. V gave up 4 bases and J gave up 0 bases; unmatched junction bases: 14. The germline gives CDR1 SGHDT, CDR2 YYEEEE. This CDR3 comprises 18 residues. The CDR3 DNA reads TGTGCCAGCAGCCGGCCGGGACAGGTTCTTCTCTTGAACACTGAAGCTTTCTTT. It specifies CASSRPGQVLLLNTEAFF. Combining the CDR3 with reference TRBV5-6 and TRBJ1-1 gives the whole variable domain DAGVTQSPTHLIKTRGQQVTLRCSPKSGHDTVSWYQQALGQGPQFIFQYYEEEERQRGNFPDRFSGHQFPNYSSELNVNALLLGDSALYLCASSRPGQVLLLNTEAFFGQGTRLTVV.

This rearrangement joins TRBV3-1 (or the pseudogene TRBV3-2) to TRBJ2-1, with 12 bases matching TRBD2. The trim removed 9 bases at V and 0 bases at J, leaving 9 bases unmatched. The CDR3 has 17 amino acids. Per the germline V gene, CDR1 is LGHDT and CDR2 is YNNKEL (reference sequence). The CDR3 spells CASGPTSGGSSYNEQFF. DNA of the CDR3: TGTGCCAGTGGACCTACTAGCGGGGGGAGCTCCTACAATGAGCAGTTCTTC.

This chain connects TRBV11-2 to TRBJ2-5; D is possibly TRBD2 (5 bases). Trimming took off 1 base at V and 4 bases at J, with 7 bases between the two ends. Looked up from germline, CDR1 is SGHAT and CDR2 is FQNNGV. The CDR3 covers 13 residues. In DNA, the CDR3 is TGTGCCAGCAGCTTAGGGGAGTCAGAGACCCAGTACTTC. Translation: CASSLGESETQYF.

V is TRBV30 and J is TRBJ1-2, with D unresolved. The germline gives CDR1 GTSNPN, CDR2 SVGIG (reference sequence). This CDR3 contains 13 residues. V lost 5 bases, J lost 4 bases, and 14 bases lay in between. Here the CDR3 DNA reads TGTGCCTGGGACGGGGTTCGCAGCTATGGCTACACCTTC. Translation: CAWDGVRSYGYTF. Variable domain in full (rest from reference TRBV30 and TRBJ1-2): SQTIHQWPATLVQPVGSPLSLECTVEGTSNPNLYWYRQAAGRGLQLLFYSVGIGQISSEVPQNLSASRPQDRQFILSSKKLLLSDSGFYLCAWDGVRSYGYTFGSGTRLTVV.

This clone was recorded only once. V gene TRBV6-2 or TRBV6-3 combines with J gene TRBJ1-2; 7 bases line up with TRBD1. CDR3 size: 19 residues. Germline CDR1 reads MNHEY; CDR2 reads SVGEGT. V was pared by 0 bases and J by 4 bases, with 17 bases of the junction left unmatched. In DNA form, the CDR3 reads TGTGCCAGCAGTTACTCGAGGACGGGACAGAGCACGGACCTCTATGGCTACACCTTC. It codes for CASSYSRTGQSTDLYGYTF.

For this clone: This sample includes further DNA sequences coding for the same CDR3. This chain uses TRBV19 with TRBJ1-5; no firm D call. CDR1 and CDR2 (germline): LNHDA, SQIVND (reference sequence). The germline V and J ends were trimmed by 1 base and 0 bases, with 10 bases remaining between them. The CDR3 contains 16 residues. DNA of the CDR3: TGTGCCAGTAGTATAGTAGGCGGATATAGCAATCAGCCCCAGCATTTT. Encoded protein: CASSIVGGYSNQPQHF.

CDR3 amino acids: CASSLSVSGNTIYF. CDR3 nucleotide sequence: TGTGCCAGCAGCTTGTCTGTTTCTGGAAACACCATATATTTT. This chain joins TRBV7-9 and TRBJ1-3, with D hard to call. Germline V gives CDR1 SEHNR, CDR2 FQNEAQ (reference sequence). V gave up 3 bases and J gave up 1 base, with 7 bases separating them. The CDR3 sequence is 14 residues long.